The rows below give T cell receptor beta chains drawn from one sample of a study of blood T cells in healthy people across ages. TCRdb recomputed calls from the 5' RACE reads with MiXCR, one row per CDR3 protein. This table has over 1,300,000 distinct CDR3 sequences, around 55% appearing once. Sequenced material: blood. These receptors came from a man between 18 and 29 years old in good health. Both conserved end residues are part of each CDR3. A D gene is named only where the DNA matches it firmly. Where a row states a size, it is once, few, many or the class of an expanded clone; other rows omit it.

size	D	V	J	CDR3	DNA
NA	TRBD2	TRBV7-6	TRBJ2-7	CASSLWASGSWYEQYF	TGTGCCAGCAGCTTATGGGCTAGCGGGAGTTGGTACGAGCAGTACTTC
NA	NA	TRBV29-1	TRBJ2-1	CSVEEKAVEQFF	TGCAGCGTTGAAGAGAAGGCAGTTGAGCAGTTCTTC
NA	TRBD2	TRBV6-1	TRBJ2-5	CASRPTSEETQYF	TGTGCCAGCAGGCCGACTAGCGAAGAGACCCAGTACTTC
NA	TRBD1	TRBV5-1	TRBJ1-1	CASSLGGQGMAEAFF	TGCGCCAGCAGCCTAGGCGGACAGGGAATGGCTGAAGCTTTCTTT
NA	TRBD2	TRBV5-1	TRBJ2-3	CASSSGLAGGWTDTQYF	TGCGCCAGCAGCAGTGGACTAGCGGGGGGGTGGACAGATACGCAGTATTTT
NA	TRBD2	TRBV6-6	TRBJ2-7	CASSYSGASGGADEQYF	TGTGCCAGCAGTTACTCTGGCGCTAGCGGGGGGGCGGACGAGCAGTACTTC
NA	NA	TRBV29-1	TRBJ1-2	CSVEDSDGCTF	TGCAGCGTTGAAGATAGCGATGGCTGCACCTTC
NA	TRBD1	TRBV20-1	TRBJ1-2	CSAHMGQGPIYGYTF	TGCAGTGCTCACATGGGACAGGGCCCGATCTATGGCTACACCTTC
NA	TRBD2	TRBV7-9	TRBJ2-3	CATPSGADTQYF	TGTGCCACCCCTAGCGGTGCAGATACGCAGTATTTT
NA	NA	TRBV7-9	TRBJ1-2	CASQPLGPWGYTF	TGTGCCAGCCAACCTCTAGGACCTTGGGGCTACACCTTC
once	NA	TRBV20-1	TRBJ2-7	CSARDGEYEQYF	TGCAGTGCTAGAGATGGGGAATACGAGCAGTACTTC
few	TRBD1	TRBV27	TRBJ1-2	CASSLGQGQYGYTF	TGTGCCAGCAGTCTGGGACAGGGGCAATATGGCTACACCTTC
NA	NA	TRBV12-3/TRBV12-4	TRBJ2-3	CASVTESGDTQYF	TGTGCCAGCGTAACAGAGTCTGGGGATACGCAGTATTTT
NA	NA	TRBV10-2	TRBJ2-3	CASTDSGSPADTQYF	TGCGCCAGCACGGACAGCGGCTCCCCGGCAGATACGCAGTATTTT
few	NA	TRBV20-1	TRBJ2-3	CSAIPGLHDNTQYF	TGCAGTGCCATTCCGGGACTTCATGATAATACGCAGTATTTT
few	TRBD1	TRBV27	TRBJ2-7	CASSPGQGPPTEQYF	TGTGCCAGCAGTCCGGGACAGGGCCCTCCGACCGAGCAGTACTTC
few	NA	TRBV2	TRBJ1-2	CASRVGAPGGGYTF	TGTGCCAGCAGGGTTGGAGCTCCAGGAGGCGGCTACACCTTC
NA	NA	TRBV4-3	TRBJ2-7	CASSQDIGAYEQYF	TGCGCCAGCAGCCAAGACATAGGGGCCTACGAGCAGTACTTC
once	NA	TRBV24-1	TRBJ2-1	CTTSDPSSYNEQFF	TGTACCACCAGTGATCCAAGCTCCTACAATGAGCAGTTCTTC
NA	TRBD1	TRBV12-3/TRBV12-4	TRBJ1-1	CASSPSGTGVAEAFF	TGTGCCAGCAGTCCCTCCGGGACAGGGGTTGCTGAAGCTTTCTTT
NA	NA	TRBV20-1	TRBJ2-1	CSAGAPQNEQFF	TGCAGTGCCGGGGCACCCCAGAATGAGCAGTTCTTC
few	TRBD1	TRBV4-1	TRBJ2-7	CASSLQESLPGTGSYEQYF	TGCGCCAGCAGCCTGCAAGAAAGCCTACCCGGGACAGGGAGTTACGAGCAGTACTTC
NA	NA	TRBV11-2	TRBJ2-7	CASSLERSSYGQYF	TGTGCCAGCAGCTTAGAACGGAGCTCCTACGGGCAGTACTTC
NA	TRBD2	TRBV6-5	TRBJ2-1	CASSLLSGGADNEQFF	TGTGCCAGCAGCCTTCTTAGCGGGGGGGCAGATAATGAGCAGTTCTTC
NA	NA	TRBV20-1	TRBJ2-7	CSARGGVDGYEQYF	TGCAGTGCTAGAGGCGGGGTCGACGGTTACGAGCAGTACTTC
few	NA	TRBV20-1	TRBJ2-5	CSARWVGETQYF	TGCAGTGCGCGATGGGTTGGTGAGACCCAGTACTTC
NA	NA	TRBV4-2	TRBJ2-7	CASSQGPGTLRYEQYF	TGTGCCAGCAGCCAAGGACCCGGGACACTAAGGTACGAGCAGTACTTC
few	NA	TRBV7-9	TRBJ2-1	CASHRYNEQFF	TGTGCCAGCCACCGATACAATGAGCAGTTCTTC
few	NA	TRBV20-1	TRBJ2-7	CSAPLAGAGYEQYF	TGCAGTGCTCCCCTCGCAGGCGCGGGCTACGAGCAGTACTTC
NA	TRBD1	TRBV29-1	TRBJ2-7	CSVEDRGQGNSYEQYF	TGCAGCGTTGAAGATCGGGGACAGGGTAACTCCTACGAGCAGTACTTC
NA	NA	TRBV20-1	TRBJ2-3	CSARNPGTDTQYF	TGCAGTGCTAGGAACCCGGGGACAGATACGCAGTATTTT
NA	TRBD1	TRBV6-2/TRBV6-3	TRBJ2-5	CASSSDLTGDVETQYF	TGTGCCAGCAGTTCGGACCTGACAGGGGACGTAGAGACCCAGTACTTC
NA	NA	TRBV27	TRBJ2-1	CASSQGGQQFF	TGTGCCAGCAGTCAAGGGGGGCAGCAGTTCTTC
few	NA	TRBV15	TRBJ1-1	CATSGGKNTEAFF	TGTGCCACCAGCGGGGGGAAGAACACTGAAGCTTTCTTT
NA	TRBD1	TRBV28	TRBJ2-7	CASSLGVGGTGGVSEQYF	TGTGCCAGCAGTTTAGGAGTTGGTGGGACAGGGGGTGTTAGCGAGCAGTACTTC
NA	NA	TRBV5-1	TRBJ2-3	CASSLEGRSSTDTQYF	TGCGCCAGCAGCTTGGAGGGACGGTCTAGCACAGATACGCAGTATTTT
few	NA	TRBV29-1	TRBJ2-3	CSVEAPLADTQYF	TGCAGCGTTGAAGCACCACTAGCAGATACGCAGTATTTT
few	NA	TRBV7-9	TRBJ1-2	CASVILTGTPPGYTF	TGTGCGTCAGTTATCCTTACCGGGACTCCGCCCGGCTACACCTTC
NA	NA	TRBV5-1	TRBJ2-5	CASSLEGTTGLGVNNEQYF	TGCGCCAGCAGCTTGGAGGGGACTACAGGGCTGGGGGTAAACAATGAGCAGTACTTC
NA	TRBD2	TRBV9	TRBJ2-4	CADGGERAPDNSGIQYF	TGTGCCGATGGGGGGGAGAGGGCTCCCGACAACTCGGGCATTCAGTACTTC
few	NA	TRBV10-3	TRBJ2-7	CAISQDTTYEQYF	TGTGCCATCAGCCAAGACACGACCTACGAGCAGTACTTC
few	TRBD1	TRBV29-1	TRBJ1-1	CSVPQGGVTEAFF	TGCAGCGTCCCACAGGGGGGTGTCACTGAAGCTTTCTTT